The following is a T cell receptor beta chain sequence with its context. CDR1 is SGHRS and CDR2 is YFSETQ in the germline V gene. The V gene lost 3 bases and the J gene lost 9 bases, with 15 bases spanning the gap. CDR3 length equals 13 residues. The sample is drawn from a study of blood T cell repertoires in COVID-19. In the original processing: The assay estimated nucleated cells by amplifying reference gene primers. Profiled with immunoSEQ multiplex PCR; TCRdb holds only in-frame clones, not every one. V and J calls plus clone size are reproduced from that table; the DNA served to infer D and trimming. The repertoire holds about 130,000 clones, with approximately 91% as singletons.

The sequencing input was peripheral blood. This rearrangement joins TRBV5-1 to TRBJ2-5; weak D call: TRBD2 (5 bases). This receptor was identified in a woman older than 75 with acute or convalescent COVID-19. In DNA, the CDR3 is TGCGCCAGCAGCTCTGGAGAGGACGGGGCCCAGTACTTC. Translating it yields CASSSGEDGAQYF.